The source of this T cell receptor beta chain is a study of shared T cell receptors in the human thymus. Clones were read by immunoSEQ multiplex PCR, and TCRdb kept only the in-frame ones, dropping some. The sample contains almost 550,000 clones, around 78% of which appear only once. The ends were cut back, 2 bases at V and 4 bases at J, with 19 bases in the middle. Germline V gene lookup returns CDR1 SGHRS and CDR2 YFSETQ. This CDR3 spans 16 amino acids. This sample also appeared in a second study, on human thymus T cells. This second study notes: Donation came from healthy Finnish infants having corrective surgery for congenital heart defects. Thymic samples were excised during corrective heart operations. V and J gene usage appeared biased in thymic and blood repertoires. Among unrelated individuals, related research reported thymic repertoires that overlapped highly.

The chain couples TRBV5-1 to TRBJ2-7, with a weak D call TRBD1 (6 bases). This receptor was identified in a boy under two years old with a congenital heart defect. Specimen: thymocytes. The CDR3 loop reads CASSFDPGEMGYEQYF. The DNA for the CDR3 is TGCGCCAGCAGCTTCGACCCAGGGGAGATGGGGTACGAGCAGTACTTC.